The 2 T cell receptor beta chains below were found in one sample sequenced in a study of beta chain features in type 1 diabetes. The whole isolated RNA underwent reverse transcription, so sequencing captured expressed TCRB transcripts. Profiled with immunoSEQ multiplex PCR; TCRdb holds only in-frame clones, not every one. The sample consists of under 300,000 clones, about 30% of them appearing once. Sequenced: central memory CD4+ T cells from blood. The receptors come from a young man in good health.

This clone was observed a single time. The genes are TRBV5-6 and TRBJ1-2, with a weak D call TRBD1 (5 bases). Germline V gene data show CDR1 as SGHDT and CDR2 as YYEEEE. CDR3 size: 15 residues. The V gene lost 3 bases and the J gene lost 4 bases, with 16 bases spanning the gap. The CDR3: CASSSGTAWPYGYTF. CDR3 sequence (DNA): TGTGCCAGCAGCTCCGGGACCGCCTGGCCCTATGGCTACACCTTC.

The sample holds a few counts of this clone. The rearrangement links TRBV4-2 to TRBJ2-7, with a tentative D call TRBD2 (6 bases). Germline loops: CDR1 LGHNA, CDR2 YNFKEQ. The germline V and J ends were trimmed by 0 bases and 6 bases, with 21 bases remaining between them. CDR3 size: 17 residues. CDR3 DNA sequence: TGTGCCAGCAGCCAAGATCGCGGCTATAGGGACTTGCTCGAGCAGTACTTC. It yields the protein CASSQDRGYRDLLEQYF.